This T cell receptor (beta chain) was observed in a study of CD8+ T cells in alopecia areata. Peripheral blood samples and lesional scalp punch biopsies were obtained from alopecia areata patients. PBMC-derived CD4+ and CD8+ T cells were sorted. Following extraction, RNA underwent reverse transcription to cDNA, which served as the sequencing template. Method: immunoSEQ multiplex PCR; TCRdb's copy keeps in-frame clones and lacks some. The repertoire has 110,000 or so clones, under 65% of them found once; the top ten carry roughly a quarter. V shed 7 bases and J 7 bases; nucleotides not matched to a gene: 3. Germline V gives CDR1 SQVTM, CDR2 ANQGSEA. The CDR3 is 11 residues long. This clone was observed a few times. What it binds is not known. Study-wide findings and caveats: Resident alphabeta T cells of normal skin are also sequenced in scalp samples. In lesional scalp, particularly from alopecia totalis/universalis, clonality was higher than in normal scalp.

The genes are TRBV29-1 and TRBJ1-4; 7 bases line up with TRBD1. Sequenced input: NKG2D-low CD8+ T cells sorted from blood. This TCR was recovered from a human donor with alopecia areata. The CDR3 coding sequence is TGCAGCGGAAGGGACAGTGAAAAACTGTTTTTT. The encoded protein is CSGRDSEKLFF.